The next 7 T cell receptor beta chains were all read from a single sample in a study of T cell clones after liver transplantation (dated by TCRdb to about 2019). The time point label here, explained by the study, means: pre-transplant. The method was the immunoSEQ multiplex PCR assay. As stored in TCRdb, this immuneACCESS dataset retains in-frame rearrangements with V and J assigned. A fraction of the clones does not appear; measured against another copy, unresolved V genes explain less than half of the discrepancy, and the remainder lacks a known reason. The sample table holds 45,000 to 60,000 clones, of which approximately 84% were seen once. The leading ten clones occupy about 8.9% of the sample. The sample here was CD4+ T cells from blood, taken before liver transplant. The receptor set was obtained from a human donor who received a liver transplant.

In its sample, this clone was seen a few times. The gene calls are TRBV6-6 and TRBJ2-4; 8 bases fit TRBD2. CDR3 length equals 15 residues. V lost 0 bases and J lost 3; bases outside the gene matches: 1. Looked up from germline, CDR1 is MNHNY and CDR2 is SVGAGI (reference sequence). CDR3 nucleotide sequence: TGTGCCAGCAGTTACTCCGGGGGGGACAAAAACATTCAGTACTTC. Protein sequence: CASSYSGGDKNIQYF.

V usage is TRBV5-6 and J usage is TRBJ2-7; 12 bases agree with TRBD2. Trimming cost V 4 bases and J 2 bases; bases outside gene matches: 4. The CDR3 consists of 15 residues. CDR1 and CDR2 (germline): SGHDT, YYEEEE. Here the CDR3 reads CASSRTSGATYEQYF. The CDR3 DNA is TGTGCCAGCAGCAGGACTAGCGGGGCGACCTACGAGCAGTACTTC.

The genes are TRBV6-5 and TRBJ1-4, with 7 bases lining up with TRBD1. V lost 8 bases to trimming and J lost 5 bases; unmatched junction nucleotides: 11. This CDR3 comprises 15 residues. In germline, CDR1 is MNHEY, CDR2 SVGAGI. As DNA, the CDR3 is TGTGCCAGCGCGCCGGGGACAGCCGGCAATGAAAAACTGTTTTTT. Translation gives CASAPGTAGNEKLFF.

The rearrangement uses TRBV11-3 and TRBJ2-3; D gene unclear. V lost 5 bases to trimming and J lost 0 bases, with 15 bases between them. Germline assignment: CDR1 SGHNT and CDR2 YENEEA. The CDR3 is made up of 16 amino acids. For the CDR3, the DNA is TGTGCCAGCAGCCCGGGCAGTACCCCTAGCACAGATACGCAGTATTTT. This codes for CASSPGSTPSTDTQYF.

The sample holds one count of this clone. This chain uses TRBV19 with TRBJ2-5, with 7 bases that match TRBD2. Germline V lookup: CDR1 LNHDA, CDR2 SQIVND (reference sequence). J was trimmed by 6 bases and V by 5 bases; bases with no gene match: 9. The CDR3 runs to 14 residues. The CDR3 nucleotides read TGTGCCAGTAGTCCCTCTAGCGGTGTTAAGACCCAGTACTTC. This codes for CASSPSSGVKTQYF.

The CDR3 bases are TGTGCCAGCAGTTCGGGGGCAGATACGCAGTATTTT. This translates into CASSSGADTQYF. The chain links TRBV28 to TRBJ2-3, with D possibly being TRBD2 (6 bases). Germline-derived CDR1 and CDR2 are MDHEN and SYDVKM. This CDR3 is 12 amino acids long. The V and J ends lost 4 bases and 4 bases respectively, with 6 bases between them.

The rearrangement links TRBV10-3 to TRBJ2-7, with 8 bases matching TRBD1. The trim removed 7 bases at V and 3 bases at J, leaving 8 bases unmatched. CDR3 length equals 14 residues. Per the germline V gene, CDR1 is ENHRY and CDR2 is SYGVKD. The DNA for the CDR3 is TGTGCCATCAACCCTGGACAGGGTAACTACGAGCAGTACTTC. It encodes CAINPGQGNYEQYF.